This T cell receptor beta chain stems from a study of neurological immune-mediated disorders. This clonotype came up many times. Germline V lookup: CDR1 SGHTS, CDR2 YDEGEE. The CDR3 is 15 residues long. J was trimmed by 4 bases and V by 7 bases; bases with no gene match: 12. TCRdb called the 5' RACE reads again in MiXCR, with one record for every CDR3 protein. Here the sample spans about 40,000 distinct CDR3 sequences, roughly 13% being singletons. This TCR derives from a woman between 45 and 60 years old with HTLV-1-associated myelopathy (HAM/TSP). The source material was PBMCs. The J gene is TRBJ2-7, the V gene TRBV5-8, with 9 positions matching TRBD2. The CDR3 sequence is CASAGGPISAYEQYV. CDR3 in DNA: TGTGCCAGCGCGGGGGGGCCCATATCCGCATACGAGCAGTACGTC.